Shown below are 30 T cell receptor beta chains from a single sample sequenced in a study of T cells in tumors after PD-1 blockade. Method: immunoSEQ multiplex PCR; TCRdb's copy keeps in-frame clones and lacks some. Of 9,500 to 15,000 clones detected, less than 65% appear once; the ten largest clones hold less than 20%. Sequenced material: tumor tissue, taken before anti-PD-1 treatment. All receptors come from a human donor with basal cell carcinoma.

The CDR3 loop is CASSADRGRDDIQYF. CDR3 bases: TGCGCCAGCAGCGCGGACAGGGGGCGCGATGACATTCAGTACTTC. The rearrangement joins TRBV5-1 to TRBJ2-4, with TRBD1 identical over 11 bases. There are 15 residues in the CDR3. Germline V gene sequence: CDR1 SGHRS, CDR2 YFSETQ. V lost 4 bases, J lost 8 bases, and 8 bases stayed unmatched.

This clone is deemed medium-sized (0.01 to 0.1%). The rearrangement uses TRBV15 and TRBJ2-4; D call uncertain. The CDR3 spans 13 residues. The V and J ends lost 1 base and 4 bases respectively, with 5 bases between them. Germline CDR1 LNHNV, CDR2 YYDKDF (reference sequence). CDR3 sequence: CATSRARKNIQYF. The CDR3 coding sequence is TGTGCCACCAGCAGAGCAAGAAAAAACATTCAGTACTTC.

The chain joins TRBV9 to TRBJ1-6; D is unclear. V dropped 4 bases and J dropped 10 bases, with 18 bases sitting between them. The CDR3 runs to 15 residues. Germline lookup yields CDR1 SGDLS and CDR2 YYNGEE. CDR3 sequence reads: CASSPSGILGSPLHF. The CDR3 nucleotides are TGTGCCAGCAGCCCCTCCGGGATCTTAGGGTCACCCCTCCACTTT.

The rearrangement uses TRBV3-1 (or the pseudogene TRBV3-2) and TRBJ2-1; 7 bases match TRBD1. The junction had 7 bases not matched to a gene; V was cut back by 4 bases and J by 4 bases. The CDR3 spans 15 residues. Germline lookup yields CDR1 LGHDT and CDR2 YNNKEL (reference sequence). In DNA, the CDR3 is TGTGCCAGCAGCCGGGACAGCTTACTATACAATGAGCAGTTCTTC. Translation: CASSRDSLLYNEQFF.

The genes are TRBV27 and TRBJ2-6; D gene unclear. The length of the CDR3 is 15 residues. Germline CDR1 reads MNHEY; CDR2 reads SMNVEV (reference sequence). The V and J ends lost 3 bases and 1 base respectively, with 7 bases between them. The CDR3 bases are TGTGCCAGCAGTTTCAGGTCATCTGGGGCCAACGTCCTGACTTTC. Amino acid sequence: CASSFRSSGANVLTF.

The CDR3 protein is CASSPPGATRANVLTF. The CDR3 DNA reads as TGTGCCAGCAGCCCCCCGGGGGCTACGAGGGCCAACGTCCTGACTTTC. J is TRBJ2-6 and V is TRBV9; D is possibly TRBD1 or TRBD2 (6 bases each). The CDR3 spans 16 residues. The germline gives CDR1 SGDLS, CDR2 YYNGEE. The ends were cut back, 4 bases at V and 5 bases at J, with 16 bases in the middle.

The CDR3 here is CASSYLTVIGNTEAFF. CDR3 sequence (DNA): TGTGCCAGCAGCTATCTGACGGTTATTGGGAACACTGAAGCTTTCTTT. The chain carries TRBV5-6 and TRBJ1-1, with D uncertain. The CDR3 consists of 16 residues. The germline V and J ends were trimmed by 3 bases and 1 base, with 16 bases remaining between them. Germline V gene sequence: CDR1 SGHDT, CDR2 YYEEEE.

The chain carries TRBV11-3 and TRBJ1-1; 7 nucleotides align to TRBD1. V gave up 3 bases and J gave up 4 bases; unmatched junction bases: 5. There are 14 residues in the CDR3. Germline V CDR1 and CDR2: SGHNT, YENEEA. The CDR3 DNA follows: TGTGCCAGCAGCTTCCGACAGGGTGCCACTGAAGCTTTCTTT. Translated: CASSFRQGATEAFF.

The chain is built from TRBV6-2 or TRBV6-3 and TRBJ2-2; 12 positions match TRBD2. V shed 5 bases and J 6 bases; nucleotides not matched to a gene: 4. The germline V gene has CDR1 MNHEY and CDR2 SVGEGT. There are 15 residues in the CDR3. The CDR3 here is CASSRTSGTAGELFF. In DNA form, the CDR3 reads TGTGCCAGCAGTAGGACTAGCGGGACCGCCGGGGAGCTGTTTTTT.

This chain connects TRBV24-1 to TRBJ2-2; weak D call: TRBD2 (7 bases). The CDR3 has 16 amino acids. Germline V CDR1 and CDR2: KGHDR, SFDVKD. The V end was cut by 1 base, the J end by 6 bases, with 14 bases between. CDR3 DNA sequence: TGTGCCACCAGTGATTTTGCCGGGGGGCCCTCCGGGGAGCTGTTTTTT. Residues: CATSDFAGGPSGELFF.

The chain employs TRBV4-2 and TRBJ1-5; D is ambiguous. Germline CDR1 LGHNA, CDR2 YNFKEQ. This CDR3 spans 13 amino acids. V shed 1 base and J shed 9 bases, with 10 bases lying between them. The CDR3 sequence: CASSQGTKRPQHF. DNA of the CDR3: TGTGCCAGCAGCCAAGGAACTAAGAGGCCCCAGCATTTT.

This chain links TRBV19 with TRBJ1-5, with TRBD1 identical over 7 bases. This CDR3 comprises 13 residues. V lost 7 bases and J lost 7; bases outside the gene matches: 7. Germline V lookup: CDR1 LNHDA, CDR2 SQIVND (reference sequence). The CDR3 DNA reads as TGTGCCAGTACCGACAGGGAAGGACAGCCCCAGCATTTT. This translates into CASTDREGQPQHF.

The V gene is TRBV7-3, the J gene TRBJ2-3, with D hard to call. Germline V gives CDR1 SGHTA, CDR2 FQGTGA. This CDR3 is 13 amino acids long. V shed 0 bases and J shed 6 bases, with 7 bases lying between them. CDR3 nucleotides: TGTGCCAGCAGCTTAACGCCGTTGGATACGCAGTATTTT. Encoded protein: CASSLTPLDTQYF.

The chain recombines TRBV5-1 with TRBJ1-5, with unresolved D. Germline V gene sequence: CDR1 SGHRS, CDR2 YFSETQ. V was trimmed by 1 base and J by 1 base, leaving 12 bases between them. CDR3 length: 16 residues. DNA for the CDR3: TGCGCCAGCAGCTTGTCGGGTCTGGGAAGCAATCAGCCCCAGCATTTT. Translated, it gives CASSLSGLGSNQPQHF.

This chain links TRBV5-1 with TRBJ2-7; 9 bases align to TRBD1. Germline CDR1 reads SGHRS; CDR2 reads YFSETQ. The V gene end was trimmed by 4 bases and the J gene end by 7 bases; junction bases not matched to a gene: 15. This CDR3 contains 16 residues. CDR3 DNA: TGCGCCAGCAGCCAGATCTCGGGACAGGGTTCTTGGGAGCAGTACTTC. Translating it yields CASSQISGQGSWEQYF.

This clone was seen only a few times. This CDR3 reads CASSLVPGGSYEQYF. As DNA, the CDR3 is TGCGCCAGCAGCTTGGTCCCGGGGGGATCCTACGAGCAGTACTTC. This chain links TRBV5-1 with TRBJ2-7; 7 bases fit TRBD2. The junction had 4 bases not matched to a gene; V was cut back by 0 bases and J by 1 base. CDR3 length: 15 amino acids. Per germline, CDR1 SGHRS and CDR2 YFSETQ.

The DNA of the CDR3 is TGTGCCCAACCCGGGGATAGGGGGACCGTAAACACCGGGGAGCTGTTTTTT. The encoded protein is CAQPGDRGTVNTGELFF. V usage is TRBV7-9 and J usage is TRBJ2-2, with D perhaps TRBD1 (6 bases). CDR1 is SEHNR and CDR2 is FQNEAQ in the germline V gene (reference sequence). V lost 11 bases to trimming and J lost 2 bases, with 24 bases between them. This CDR3 has 17 residues.

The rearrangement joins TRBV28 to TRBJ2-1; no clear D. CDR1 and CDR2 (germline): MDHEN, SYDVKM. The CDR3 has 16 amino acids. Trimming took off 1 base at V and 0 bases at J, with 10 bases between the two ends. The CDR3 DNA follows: TGTGCCAGCAGTTTATTAGGCCTTAGCTCCTACAATGAGCAGTTCTTC. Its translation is CASSLLGLSSYNEQFF. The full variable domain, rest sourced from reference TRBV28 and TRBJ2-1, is DVKVTQSSRYLVKRTGEKVFLECVQDMDHENMFWYRQDPGLGLRLIYFSYDVKMKEKGDIPEGYSVSREKKERFSLILESASTNQTSMYLCASSLLGLSSYNEQFFGPGTRLTVL.

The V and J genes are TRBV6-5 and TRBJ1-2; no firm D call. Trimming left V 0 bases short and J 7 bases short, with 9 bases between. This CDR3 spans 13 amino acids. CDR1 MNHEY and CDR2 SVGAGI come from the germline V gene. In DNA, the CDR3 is TGTGCCAGCAGTTACTCGCATTTACTTGGCTACACCTTC. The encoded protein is CASSYSHLLGYTF.

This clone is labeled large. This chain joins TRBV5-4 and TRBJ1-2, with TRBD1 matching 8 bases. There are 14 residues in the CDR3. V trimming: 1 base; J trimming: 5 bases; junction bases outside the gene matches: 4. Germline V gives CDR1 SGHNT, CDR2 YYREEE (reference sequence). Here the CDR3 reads CASSLRTGPYGYTF. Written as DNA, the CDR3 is TGTGCCAGCAGCTTGCGGACAGGGCCATATGGCTACACCTTC.

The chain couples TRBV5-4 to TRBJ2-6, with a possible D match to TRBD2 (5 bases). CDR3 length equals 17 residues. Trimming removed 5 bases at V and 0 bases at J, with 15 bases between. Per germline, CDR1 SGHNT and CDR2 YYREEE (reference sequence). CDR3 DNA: TGTGCCAGCAGTCGACTAACACGCGTCTCTGGGGCCAACGTCCTGACTTTC. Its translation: CASSRLTRVSGANVLTF.

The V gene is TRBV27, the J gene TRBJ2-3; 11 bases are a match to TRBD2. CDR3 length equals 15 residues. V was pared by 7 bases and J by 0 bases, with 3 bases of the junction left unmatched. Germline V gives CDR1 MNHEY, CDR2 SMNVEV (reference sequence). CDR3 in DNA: TGTGCCAGCACTAGCGGGGGGACTAGCACAGATACGCAGTATTTT. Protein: CASTSGGTSTDTQYF.

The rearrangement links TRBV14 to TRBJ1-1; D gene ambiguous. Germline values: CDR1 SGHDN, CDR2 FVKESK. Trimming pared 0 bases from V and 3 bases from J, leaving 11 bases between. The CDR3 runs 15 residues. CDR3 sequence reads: CASSQEPLRDTEAFF. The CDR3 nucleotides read TGTGCCAGCAGCCAAGAACCGCTGAGGGACACTGAAGCTTTCTTT.

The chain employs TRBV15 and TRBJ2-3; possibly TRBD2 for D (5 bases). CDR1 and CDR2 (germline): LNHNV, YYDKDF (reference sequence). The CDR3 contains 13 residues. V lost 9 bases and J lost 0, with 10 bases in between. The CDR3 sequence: CATEGISTDTQYF. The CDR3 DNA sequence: TGTGCCACTGAGGGCATAAGCACAGATACGCAGTATTTT.

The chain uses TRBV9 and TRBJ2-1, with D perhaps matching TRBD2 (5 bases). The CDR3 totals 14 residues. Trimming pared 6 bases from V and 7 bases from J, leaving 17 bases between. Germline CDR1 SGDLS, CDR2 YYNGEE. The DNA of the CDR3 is TGTGCCAGCACCCCCAAGGACTGGGTGAATGAGCAGTTCTTC. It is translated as CASTPKDWVNEQFF.

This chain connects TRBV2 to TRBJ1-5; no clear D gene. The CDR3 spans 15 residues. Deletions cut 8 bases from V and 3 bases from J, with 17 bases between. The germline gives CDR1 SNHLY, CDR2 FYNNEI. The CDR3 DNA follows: TGTGCCAGCCGCGACGGGCAAGCCTCCAATCAGCCCCAGCATTTT. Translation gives CASRDGQASNQPQHF.

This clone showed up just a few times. CDR3 bases: TGCGCCAGCAGCCAAGATAGAGCGAACACTGAAGCTTTCTTT. Its protein is CASSQDRANTEAFF. The V and J genes are TRBV4-3 and TRBJ1-1; no clear D gene. Germline lookup yields CDR1 LGHNA and CDR2 YSLEER. With 0 bases removed from V and 1 base from J, the gap between germline ends came to 6 bases. There are 14 residues in the CDR3.

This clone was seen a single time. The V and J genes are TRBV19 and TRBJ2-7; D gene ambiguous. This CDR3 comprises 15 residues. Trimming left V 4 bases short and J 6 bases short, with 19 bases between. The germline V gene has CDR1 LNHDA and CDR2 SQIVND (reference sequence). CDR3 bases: TGTGCCAGTAGTACAGCCCATTCCTCATGGGGCGAGCAGTACTTC. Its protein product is CASSTAHSSWGEQYF.

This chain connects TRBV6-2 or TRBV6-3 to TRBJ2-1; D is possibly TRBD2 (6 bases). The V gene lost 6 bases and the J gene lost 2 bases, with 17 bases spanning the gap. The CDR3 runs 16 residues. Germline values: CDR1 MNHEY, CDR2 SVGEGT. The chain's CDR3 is CASSHRGASTYNEQFF. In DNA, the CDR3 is TGTGCCAGCAGCCACCGCGGGGCCTCTACCTACAATGAGCAGTTCTTC.

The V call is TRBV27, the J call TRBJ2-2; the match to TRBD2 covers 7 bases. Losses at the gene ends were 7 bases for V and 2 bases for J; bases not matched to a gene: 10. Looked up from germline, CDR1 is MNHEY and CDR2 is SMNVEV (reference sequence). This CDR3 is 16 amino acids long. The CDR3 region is CASTLSGRGNTGELFF. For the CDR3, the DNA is TGTGCCAGCACCCTCTCGGGGAGGGGTAACACCGGGGAGCTGTTTTTT.